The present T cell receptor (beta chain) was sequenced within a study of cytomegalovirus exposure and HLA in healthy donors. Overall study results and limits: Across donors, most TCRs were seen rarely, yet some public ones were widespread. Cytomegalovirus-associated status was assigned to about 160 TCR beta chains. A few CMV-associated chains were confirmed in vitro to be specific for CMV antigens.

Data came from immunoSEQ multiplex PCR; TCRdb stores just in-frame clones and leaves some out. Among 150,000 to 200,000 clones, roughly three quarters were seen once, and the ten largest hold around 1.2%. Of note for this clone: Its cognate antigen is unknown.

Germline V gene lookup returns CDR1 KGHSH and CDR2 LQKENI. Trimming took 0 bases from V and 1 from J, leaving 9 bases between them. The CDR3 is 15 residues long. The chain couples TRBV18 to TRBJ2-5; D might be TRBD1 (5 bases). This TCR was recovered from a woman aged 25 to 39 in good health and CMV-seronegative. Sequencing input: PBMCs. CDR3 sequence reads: CASSPPHRSQETQYF. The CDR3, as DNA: TGTGCCAGCTCACCACCGCACAGGAGCCAAGAGACCCAGTACTTC. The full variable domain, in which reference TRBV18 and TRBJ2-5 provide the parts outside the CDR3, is NAGVMQNPRHLVRRRGQEARLRCSPMKGHSHVYWYRQLPEEGLKFMVYLQKENIIDESGMPKERFSAEFPKEGPSILRIQQVVRGDSAAYFCASSPPHRSQETQYFGPGTRLLVL.